A selection of T cell receptor beta chains follows, all from one sample in a study of kidney transplant recipient with SARS-CoV-2 infection. A single record per CDR3 protein comes from TCRdb applying MiXCR to the reads. The sample contains 250,000 or so distinct CDR3 sequences, less than 35% of which appear only once. The source material was a blood sample, sampled at baseline and on roughly day 110 from a kidney transplant recipient. The receptors shown here come from a male patient in his thirties who had COVID-19 and was a kidney transplant recipient. Part of the T cells may come from the graft donor. Each CDR3 is given with its conserved first and last residue. Fields, in order: V gene, clone size, D gene, J gene, CDR3 protein, CDR3 DNA. The D gene is left open where the match is weak. Clone size is given for some rows only: seen once, a few or many times, or a class if the clone is expanded.

v_gene: TRBV6-5
abundance: many
d_gene: .
j_gene: TRBJ1-2
CDR3aa: CASSYKWSARANYGYTF
CDR3nt: TGTGCCAGCAGTTACAAGTGGTCGGCAAGAGCTAACTATGGCTACACCTTC

v_gene: TRBV7-9
abundance: many
d_gene: .
j_gene: TRBJ2-5
CDR3aa: CASSLGGVETQYF
CDR3nt: TGTGCCAGCAGCTTAGGAGGGGTGGAGACCCAGTACTTC

v_gene: TRBV5-1
abundance: few
d_gene: TRBD2
j_gene: TRBJ2-2
CDR3aa: CASSLLTSGGPRAEELFF
CDR3nt: TGCGCCAGCAGCTTGCTAACTAGCGGGGGGCCAAGAGCCGAGGAGCTGTTTTTT

v_gene: TRBV6-4
abundance: .
d_gene: .
j_gene: TRBJ2-1
CDR3aa: CASSDHPSSASSYNEQFF
CDR3nt: TGTGCCAGCAGTGACCATCCTTCTAGCGCCAGCTCCTACAATGAGCAGTTCTTC

v_gene: TRBV7-9
abundance: .
d_gene: .
j_gene: TRBJ2-1
CDR3aa: CASSFRPPPRTYNEQFF
CDR3nt: TGTGCCAGCAGCTTCCGCCCGCCCCCACGGACCTACAATGAGCAGTTCTTC

v_gene: TRBV19
abundance: few
d_gene: TRBD2
j_gene: TRBJ2-5
CDR3aa: CASSRVWGGAGALRIQETQYF
CDR3nt: TGTGCCAGTAGTAGGGTCTGGGGAGGAGCGGGAGCCCTTAGAATCCAAGAGACCCAGTACTTC

v_gene: TRBV16
abundance: many
d_gene: .
j_gene: TRBJ1-2
CDR3aa: CASSFTTVVRKTYGYTF
CDR3nt: TGTGCCAGCAGCTTTACAACGGTCGTTAGAAAGACCTATGGCTACACCTTC

v_gene: TRBV5-1
abundance: .
d_gene: .
j_gene: TRBJ2-5
CDR3aa: CASSLAADISQETQYF
CDR3nt: TGCGCCAGCAGCTTGGCAGCAGACATTTCCCAAGAGACCCAGTACTTC

v_gene: TRBV20-1
abundance: .
d_gene: .
j_gene: TRBJ2-1
CDR3aa: CSAVRRDPIAEQFF
CDR3nt: TGCAGTGCTGTCCGGCGGGACCCGATTGCAGAGCAGTTCTTC

v_gene: TRBV5-1
abundance: .
d_gene: TRBD1
j_gene: TRBJ2-1
CDR3aa: CASSYSGTGNEQSF
CDR3nt: TGCGCCAGCAGCTACTCCGGGACAGGGAATGAGCAGTCCTTC

v_gene: TRBV18
abundance: few
d_gene: .
j_gene: TRBJ2-3
CDR3aa: CASSPQPGHRSTDTQYF
CDR3nt: TGTGCCAGCTCACCGCAACCGGGACATAGGAGCACAGATACGCAGTATTTT

v_gene: TRBV9
abundance: many
d_gene: TRBD1
j_gene: TRBJ2-7
CDR3aa: CASSVGQGAYEQYF
CDR3nt: TGTGCCAGCAGCGTAGGGCAGGGGGCTTACGAGCAGTACTTC

v_gene: TRBV30
abundance: many
d_gene: .
j_gene: TRBJ1-1
CDR3aa: CAWSRQFEAFF
CDR3nt: TGTGCCTGGAGTCGACAGTTTGAAGCTTTCTTT

v_gene: TRBV28
abundance: many
d_gene: .
j_gene: TRBJ2-7
CDR3aa: CASSLNGPLEQYF
CDR3nt: TGTGCCAGCAGTCTAAACGGCCCTTTGGAGCAGTACTTC

v_gene: TRBV5-4
abundance: many
d_gene: .
j_gene: TRBJ1-2
CDR3aa: CASIQFVPGKTYGYTF
CDR3nt: TGTGCCAGCATTCAGTTCGTACCAGGAAAGACCTATGGCTACACCTTC

v_gene: TRBV25-1
abundance: many
d_gene: .
j_gene: TRBJ2-3
CDR3aa: CASSELPTDTQYF
CDR3nt: TGTGCCAGCAGTGAACTTCCCACAGATACGCAGTATTTT

v_gene: TRBV19
abundance: many
d_gene: .
j_gene: TRBJ1-1
CDR3aa: CASTIGGRHTEAFF
CDR3nt: TGTGCCAGTACTATAGGGGGGCGGCACACTGAAGCTTTCTTT